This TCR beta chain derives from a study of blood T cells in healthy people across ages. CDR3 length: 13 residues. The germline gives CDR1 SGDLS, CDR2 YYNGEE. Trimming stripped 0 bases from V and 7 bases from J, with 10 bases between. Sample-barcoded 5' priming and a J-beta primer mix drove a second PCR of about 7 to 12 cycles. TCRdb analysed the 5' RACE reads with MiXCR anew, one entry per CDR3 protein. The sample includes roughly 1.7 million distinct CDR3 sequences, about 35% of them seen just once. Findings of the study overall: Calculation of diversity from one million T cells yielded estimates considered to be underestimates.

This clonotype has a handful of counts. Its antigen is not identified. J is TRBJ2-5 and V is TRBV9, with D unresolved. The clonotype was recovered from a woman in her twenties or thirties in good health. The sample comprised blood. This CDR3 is CASSVGRLGTQYF. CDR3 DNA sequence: TGTGCCAGCAGCGTAGGTCGGTTGGGGACCCAGTACTTC.